This entry lists 5 T cell receptor beta chains sequenced from one sample in a study of cytomegalovirus exposure and HLA in healthy donors. Use of 60 Vbeta and 13 Jbeta primers characterized the PCR. Sequencing was performed with immunoSEQ multiplex PCR; in TCRdb, only in-frame clones are kept and a portion is missing. The profile covers approximately 120,000 clones, with more than 75% appearing a single time and approximately 3.9% taken by the ten largest. Sample: PBMCs. These receptors were obtained from a man in his forties or fifties in good health and CMV-seronegative.

The chain employs TRBV5-1 and TRBJ2-2; tentatively, D is TRBD1 (6 bases). V gave up 4 bases and J gave up 7 bases, with 17 bases separating them. Germline values: CDR1 SGHRS, CDR2 YFSETQ. The CDR3 runs 15 residues. Written as DNA, the CDR3 is TGCGCCAGCAGCCCCGGGCAGGGGCTAAACGGGGAGCTGTTTTTT. Translated, it gives CASSPGQGLNGELFF.

The chain couples TRBV11-2 to TRBJ2-3, with 11 nucleotides matching TRBD2. The CDR3 runs to 16 residues. V was pared by 2 bases and J by 1 base, with 2 bases of the junction left unmatched. In germline, CDR1 is SGHAT, CDR2 FQNNGV. As DNA, the CDR3 is TGTGCCAGCAGCTTATCACTAGCGGGGGGCACAGATACGCAGTATTTT. Its protein product is CASSLSLAGGTDTQYF.

V is TRBV9 and J is TRBJ1-3; 7 bases fit TRBD1. The germline gives CDR1 SGDLS, CDR2 YYNGEE. Trimming took 4 bases from V and 1 from J; bases not matched to a gene: 17. The CDR3 spans 19 residues. CDR3 DNA sequence: TGTGCCAGCAGCCCCGACGAGAGGACAGGCGTGGGGTCTGGAAACACCATATATTTT. Translating it yields CASSPDERTGVGSGNTIYF. Filled out from reference TRBV9 and TRBJ1-3, the complete variable domain reads DSGVTQTPKHLITATGQRVTLRCSPRSGDLSVYWYQQSLDQGLQFLIQYYNGEERAKGNILERFSAQQFPDLHSELNLSSLELGDSALYFCASSPDERTGVGSGNTIYFGEGSWLTVV.

This clone was seen only a few times. The V and J genes are TRBV5-4 and TRBJ2-3, with TRBD2 as a possible D gene (7 bases). This CDR3 contains 16 residues. Germline V gene lookup returns CDR1 SGHNT and CDR2 YYREEE (reference sequence). V was pared by 4 bases and J by 1 base, with 16 bases between. The CDR3 DNA is TGTGCCAGCAGCCGTGGGGGGGGGCGGGGCACAGATACGCAGTATTTT. Amino acids: CASSRGGGRGTDTQYF. The full variable domain, rest sourced from reference TRBV5-4 and TRBJ2-3, is ETGVTQSPTHLIKTRGQQVTLRCSSQSGHNTVSWYQQALGQGPQFIFQYYREEENGRGNFPPRFSGLQFPNYSSELNVNALELDDSALYLCASSRGGGRGTDTQYFGPGTRLTVL.

The V and J genes are TRBV19 and TRBJ1-6; the D gene is possibly TRBD1 (6 bases). Germline CDR1 LNHDA, CDR2 SQIVND (reference sequence). The CDR3 contains 14 residues. The ends were cut back, 3 bases at V and 6 bases at J, with 9 bases in the middle. The CDR3 sequence: CASSIRTVNSPLHF. In nucleotides, the CDR3 is TGTGCCAGTAGTATTAGGACAGTTAATTCACCCCTCCACTTT.